This T cell receptor beta chain was identified in a study of breast tumors, draining lymph nodes, adjacent tissues. Whole-study findings and limits: Luminal-like breast cancer showed significantly higher tumor–nontumor repertoire similarity than basal-like. Tumors had less TCR diversity than lymph nodes, more than nontumor tissue. Findings are consistent with lymph node origin and intratumoral expansion of most tumor T cells. Tumor T cell lymph node origin was a supported hypothesis, not proven.

The CDR3 spans 15 residues. Trimming at V came to 2 bases and at J to 5 bases, leaving 9 bases not matched to a gene. CDR1 is DFQATT and CDR2 is SNEGSKA in the germline V gene (reference sequence). Breast cancer patients provided tissue from their axillary draining lymph nodes. The table lists this clonotype with a few counts. What it recognizes is unknown. TCRdb processed the multiplex PCR reads anew with MiXCR; each CDR3 protein has one entry. The sample comprises 150,000 to 200,000 distinct CDR3 sequences, roughly 35% of which are singletons, and about 3.7% rests with the top ten. Sequencing was done on a sample of axillary lymph node tissue. V gene TRBV20-1 combines with J gene TRBJ1-1, with TRBD1 identical over 9 bases. The TCR sequence derives from a female donor with breast cancer. Some clones in this sample may be carry-over from other donors' samples. The CDR3 protein is CSARWLQGARTEAFF. The DNA of the CDR3 is TGCAGTGCTAGATGGTTACAGGGGGCGAGAACTGAAGCTTTCTTT.